The 4 T cell receptor beta chains presented below share a single source sample, sequenced in a study of OX40 agonist ivuxolimab in advanced cancers. Clones were read by immunoSEQ multiplex PCR, and TCRdb kept only the in-frame ones, dropping some. The table lists 70,000 or so clones, roughly 89% of them singletons. The sample was CD4+ or CD8+ T cells sorted from blood, taken in a trial of the OX40 agonist ivuxolimab. Receptors originate from an adult with an advanced solid tumor such as melanoma, head and neck, liver or kidney cancer.

The chain combines TRBV19 with TRBJ2-3, with a weak D call TRBD1 (6 bases). In germline, CDR1 is LNHDA, CDR2 SQIVND (reference sequence). The ends were cut back, 6 bases at V and 3 bases at J, with 13 bases in the middle. This CDR3 region has 14 residues. CDR3 nucleotides: TGTGCCAGTAGAACAGGGAAACGGACAGATACGCAGTATTTT. As protein: CASRTGKRTDTQYF.

V and J are TRBV5-1 and TRBJ2-1, with D unclear. The CDR3 length is 14 residues. V was trimmed by 3 bases and J by 2 bases, leaving 9 bases between them. Germline V CDR1 and CDR2: SGHRS, YFSETQ. Here the CDR3 DNA reads TGCGCCAGCAGCTCAGTCCGAACCTACAATGAGCAGTTCTTC. Encoded protein: CASSSVRTYNEQFF.

CDR3 amino acids: CAWSVLSVSNTGELFF. CDR3 bases: TGTGCCTGGAGTGTACTGTCGGTCTCGAACACCGGGGAGCTGTTTTTT. The V call is TRBV30, the J call TRBJ2-2; D is ambiguous. The length of the CDR3 is 16 residues. Germline V gene lookup returns CDR1 GTSNPN and CDR2 SVGIG (reference sequence). V dropped 0 bases and J dropped 0 bases, with 11 bases sitting between them.

The V call is TRBV28, the J call TRBJ1-1; 11 bases map to TRBD1. The J segment lost 5 bases and the V segment lost 9 bases, leaving 8 bases of the junction unmatched. Germline values: CDR1 MDHEN, CDR2 SYDVKM. The CDR3 is made up of 14 amino acids. The CDR3, as DNA: TGTGCCAGTCCACCGGACAGGGGGCTTACTGAAGCTTTCTTT. It translates to CASPPDRGLTEAFF.